Each of the 27 T cell receptor beta chains below was sequenced from the same sample in a study of radiation and T cells in renal cell carcinoma. Stated treatment: treatment-naive control, cytoreductive nephrectomy. TCRdb keeps only in-frame clones here, not all; method: immunoSEQ multiplex PCR. The table lists fewer than 9,000 clones, 65% of them singletons. The specimen comprised tumor tissue, sampled from a patient whose treatment was nephrectomy without radiotherapy. All receptors come from a woman in her 70s with renal cell carcinoma.

The chain is built from TRBV9 and TRBJ2-7, with TRBD1 identical over 9 bases. Germline V lookup: CDR1 SGDLS, CDR2 YYNGEE. The ends lost 2 bases at V and 6 bases at J; junction bases unmatched: 6. The CDR3 has 14 amino acids. The CDR3 loop is CASSVGTGKGEQYF. As DNA, the CDR3 is TGTGCCAGCAGCGTCGGGACAGGGAAGGGCGAGCAGTACTTC.

This clone was seen just once. This chain connects TRBV19 to TRBJ2-5, with D unclear. Germline V gene data show CDR1 as LNHDA and CDR2 as SQIVND (reference sequence). The length of the CDR3 is 14 residues. V lost 6 bases, J lost 4 bases, and 15 bases lay in between. The CDR3 is CASSPSALGETQYF. The CDR3 DNA reads TGTGCCAGTAGCCCCTCCGCCCTGGGAGAGACCCAGTACTTC.

The chain uses TRBV5-3 and TRBJ2-7; TRBD2 agrees at 7 bases. TRBV5-3 counts as an open reading frame of uncertain function. J lost 3 bases, V lost 4 bases, and 10 bases had no gene match. This CDR3 comprises 15 residues. CDR3 in amino acids: CARSPTGRWGYEQYF. CDR3 bases: TGTGCCAGAAGCCCGACCGGGAGGTGGGGCTACGAGCAGTACTTC.

The chain is built from TRBV9 and TRBJ1-1; D remains ambiguous. The CDR3 is 13 residues long. Trimming took off 0 bases at V and 10 bases at J, with 13 bases between the two ends. The germline CDR1 and CDR2 sequences are SGDLS and YYNGEE. CDR3 sequence: CASSVDDRAVAFF. The CDR3 DNA reads TGTGCCAGCAGCGTAGATGATCGGGCCGTAGCTTTCTTT.

This clone was detected only once. This rearrangement joins TRBV9 to TRBJ2-2, with D possibly matching TRBD2 (6 bases). Trimming took 7 bases from V and 0 from J, leaving 13 bases between them. CDR1 and CDR2 from the germline V gene are SGDLS and YYNGEE. The CDR3 spans 15 residues. As DNA, the CDR3 is TGTGCCAGCTCTGCGCTAGCGACGAACACCGGGGAGCTGTTTTTT. It yields the protein CASSALATNTGELFF. Looking up the rest from reference TRBV9 and TRBJ2-2 gives the full variable domain: DSGVTQTPKHLITATGQRVTLRCSPRSGDLSVYWYQQSLDQGLQFLIQYYNGEERAKGNILERFSAQQFPDLHSELNLSSLELGDSALYFCASSALATNTGELFFGEGSRLTVL.

The V gene is TRBV13, the J gene TRBJ1-2; D may be TRBD1 (6 bases). The CDR3 spans 15 residues. Looked up from germline, CDR1 is PRHDT and CDR2 is FYEKMQ (reference sequence). V lost 5 bases and J lost 2, with 15 bases in between. CDR3 DNA: TGTGCCAGCAGCCTAACAGGGTTCGACAACTATGGCTACACCTTC. Its protein is CASSLTGFDNYGYTF.

V is TRBV5-1 and J is TRBJ1-2; D possibly corresponds to TRBD1 (6 bases). CDR1 and CDR2 (germline): SGHRS, YFSETQ. The CDR3 runs 13 residues. The V gene lost 0 bases and the J gene lost 8 bases, with 11 bases spanning the gap. In DNA form, the CDR3 reads TGCGCCAGCAGCTTGGGCGGGGGCGAGGGCTACACCTTC. As protein: CASSLGGGEGYTF.

This clone was picked up a small number of times. V gene TRBV28 combines with J gene TRBJ2-7, with D perhaps matching TRBD1 (6 bases). Per the germline V gene, CDR1 is MDHEN and CDR2 is SYDVKM. With 5 bases removed from V and 6 bases from J, the gap between germline ends came to 20 bases. This CDR3 is built from 15 residues. The CDR3 spells CASSTQQGGRIEQYF. CDR3 coding DNA: TGTGCCAGCAGTACTCAACAGGGTGGTAGGATCGAGCAGTACTTC.

This chain connects TRBV7-8 to TRBJ2-1; D gene unclear. V was clipped by 2 bases and J by 10 bases, with 12 bases between them. This CDR3 spans 13 amino acids. Germline V gene sequence: CDR1 SGHVS, CDR2 FQNEAQ. The CDR3 reads CASSLTLVREQFF. Written as DNA, the CDR3 is TGTGCCAGCAGCTTAACGCTAGTCAGGGAGCAGTTCTTC.

The chain combines TRBV19 with TRBJ1-5; TRBD1 matches 7 bases. The junction had 13 bases not matched to a gene; V was cut back by 5 bases and J by 6 bases. Germline loops: CDR1 LNHDA, CDR2 SQIVND (reference sequence). The CDR3 sequence is 16 residues long. The CDR3 DNA sequence: TGTGCCAGTAGTCCCGCGGCAGGGGACAGAACTCAGCCCCAGCATTTT. Its translation: CASSPAAGDRTQPQHF.

This clone occurred a few times. The CDR3 sequence is CASSRTQGGSTEAFF. CDR3 coding DNA: TGTGCCAGCAGCCGTACCCAGGGGGGAAGCACTGAAGCTTTCTTT. The chain uses TRBV7-6 and TRBJ1-1, with 7 bases lining up with TRBD1. The CDR3 extends over 15 amino acids. The germline V gene has CDR1 SGHVS and CDR2 FNYEAQ. The V gene end was trimmed by 5 bases and the J gene end by 4 bases; junction bases not matched to a gene: 10.

V usage is TRBV5-4 and J usage is TRBJ1-1; 9 positions agree with TRBD1. J lost 5 bases, V lost 0 bases, and 5 bases had no gene match. This CDR3 contains 15 residues. Germline lookup yields CDR1 SGHNT and CDR2 YYREEE (reference sequence). CDR3 DNA: TGTGCCAGCAGCTTGGACAGGGGGCGTAGGACTGAAGCTTTCTTT. It yields the protein CASSLDRGRRTEAFF.

This chain uses TRBV7-2 with TRBJ2-2, with TRBD2 identical over 7 bases. Germline trimming cut 4 bases from V and 0 bases from J; bases unmatched to any gene: 2. The CDR3 contains 15 residues. Looked up from germline, CDR1 is SGHTA and CDR2 is FQGNSA. CDR3 region: CASSSRGANTGELFF. As DNA, the CDR3 is TGTGCCAGCAGCTCCCGGGGGGCGAACACCGGGGAGCTGTTTTTT. Looking up the rest from reference TRBV7-2 and TRBJ2-2 gives the full variable domain: GAGVSQSPSNKVTEKGKDVELRCDPISGHTALYWYRQSLGQGLEFLIYFQGNSAPDKSGLPSDRFSAERTGGSVSTLTIQRTQQEDSAVYLCASSSRGANTGELFFGEGSRLTVL.

The genes are TRBV7-3 and TRBJ1-2, with a weak D call TRBD1 (6 bases). Germline lookup yields CDR1 SGHTA and CDR2 FQGTGA. The CDR3 is 13 residues long. Trimming cost V 1 base and J 9 bases, with 12 bases left between them. The CDR3 bases are TGTGCCAGCAGCTTAAGCTCCACAGGGAGCTACACCTTC. Translated: CASSLSSTGSYTF. The whole variable domain, remainder taken from reference TRBV7-3 and TRBJ1-2, is GAGVSQTPSNKVTEKGKYVELRCDPISGHTALYWYRQSLGQGPEFLIYFQGTGAADDSGLPNDRFFAVRPEGSVSTLKIQRTERGDSAVYLCASSLSSTGSYTFGSGTRLTVV.

The chain has TRBV6-5 and TRBJ1-2, with TRBD1 as a possible D gene (5 bases). The germline V gene encodes CDR1 MNHEY and CDR2 SVGAGI. This CDR3 is built from 14 residues. V was trimmed by 7 bases and J by 7 bases, leaving 19 bases between them. The CDR3 reads CASKAQVNYGGYTF. CDR3 DNA: TGTGCCAGCAAAGCACAGGTGAACTATGGTGGCTACACCTTC.

This chain joins TRBV11-3 and TRBJ2-6; 11 positions agree with TRBD1. This CDR3 is built from 19 residues. V lost 1 base and J lost 4; bases outside the gene matches: 9. Looked up from germline, CDR1 is SGHNT and CDR2 is YENEEA. The CDR3 DNA reads TGTGCCAGCAGCTTAGGTCCAGGACAGGGGGCCGGGGGGGCCAACGTCCTGACTTTC. Its translation is CASSLGPGQGAGGANVLTF.

This chain connects TRBV7-9 to TRBJ1-6; D ambiguous. CDR1 SEHNR and CDR2 FQNEAQ come from the germline V gene (reference sequence). V lost 1 base and J 14 bases, leaving 18 bases between the germline ends. CDR3 length equals 15 residues. CDR3 protein: CASSLGGKGQFTLHF. The CDR3 DNA sequence: TGTGCCAGCAGCTTAGGCGGCAAAGGTCAATTCACCCTCCACTTT.

This clone was detected only once. The chain couples TRBV6-1 to TRBJ1-2; TRBD1 might be the D (5 bases). Trimming removed 1 base from V and 7 bases from J, with 13 bases in between. CDR3 length: 14 residues. Germline loops: CDR1 MNHNS, CDR2 SASEGT. CDR3 residues: CASSEDVRVGGYTF. DNA of the CDR3: TGTGCCAGCAGTGAAGATGTCAGGGTGGGTGGCTACACCTTC.

CDR3 in DNA: TGTGCCTGGAGTTGGCGCCAGAGGGGGGACGAGCAGTACTTC. Translated: CAWSWRQRGDEQYF. The rearrangement uses TRBV30 and TRBJ2-7; TRBD1 or TRBD2 may be the D gene (6 bases each). This CDR3 contains 14 residues. Trimming left V 2 bases short and J 5 bases short, with 16 bases between. Germline loops: CDR1 GTSNPN, CDR2 SVGIG (reference sequence). Based on the CDR3 plus reference TRBV30 and TRBJ2-7, the full variable domain is SQTIHQWPATLVQPVGSPLSLECTVEGTSNPNLYWYRQAAGRGLQLLFYSVGIGQISSEVPQNLSASRPQDRQFILSSKKLLLSDSGFYLCAWSWRQRGDEQYFGPGTRLTVT.

This chain connects TRBV19 to TRBJ1-1; TRBD1 agrees at 7 bases. The CDR3 length is 12 residues. Germline V gives CDR1 LNHDA, CDR2 SQIVND (reference sequence). The V segment lost 6 bases and the J segment 5 bases; nucleotides outside the gene matches: 3. This chain's CDR3 is CASRLQGTEAFF. CDR3 coding DNA: TGTGCCAGTAGGTTACAGGGGACTGAAGCTTTCTTT.

The gene calls are TRBV9 and TRBJ2-7; D might be TRBD1 (6 bases). V was shortened by 3 bases and J by 3 bases, with 13 bases between the two germline ends. The CDR3 loop spans 14 amino acids. Looked up from germline, CDR1 is SGDLS and CDR2 is YYNGEE. This CDR3 is CASSATQGFYEQYF. The CDR3 DNA reads TGTGCCAGCAGCGCTACCCAGGGGTTCTACGAGCAGTACTTC.

This CDR3 reads CASSVVGTGSTDTQYF. The CDR3 DNA is TGTGCCAGCAGCGTAGTAGGGACAGGGAGCACAGATACGCAGTATTTT. The chain uses TRBV9 and TRBJ2-3; TRBD1 agrees at 9 bases. The CDR3 has 16 amino acids. The J segment lost 0 bases and the V segment lost 0 bases, leaving 2 bases of the junction unmatched. Germline CDR1 reads SGDLS; CDR2 reads YYNGEE. Full variable domain (rest looked up from reference TRBV9 and TRBJ2-3): DSGVTQTPKHLITATGQRVTLRCSPRSGDLSVYWYQQSLDQGLQFLIQYYNGEERAKGNILERFSAQQFPDLHSELNLSSLELGDSALYFCASSVVGTGSTDTQYFGPGTRLTVL.

The chain employs TRBV11-3 and TRBJ1-1, with TRBD1 matching 7 bases. Germline values: CDR1 SGHNT, CDR2 YENEEA. The CDR3 has 13 amino acids. V shed 5 bases and J 4 bases; nucleotides not matched to a gene: 4. The chain's CDR3 is CASSPDRATEAFF. CDR3 DNA: TGTGCCAGCAGCCCAGACAGGGCCACTGAAGCTTTCTTT. Filled out from reference TRBV11-3 and TRBJ1-1, the complete variable domain reads EAGVVQSPRYKIIEKKQPVAFWCNPISGHNTLYWYLQNLGQGPELLIRYENEEAVDDSQLPKDRFSAERLKGVDSTLKIQPAELGDSAVYLCASSPDRATEAFFGQGTRLTVV.

V and J are TRBV7-2 and TRBJ2-3, with 9 bases matching TRBD1. The V gene's germline CDR1 is SGHTA and CDR2 FQGNSA. The CDR3 contains 16 residues. Germline trimming cut 5 bases from V and 5 bases from J; bases unmatched to any gene: 11. CDR3 nucleotide sequence: TGTGCCAGCAGCGGCCCGGGACAGGGACTCGGAGATACGCAGTATTTT. Translated, it gives CASSGPGQGLGDTQYF. The full variable domain, rest sourced from reference TRBV7-2 and TRBJ2-3, is GAGVSQSPSNKVTEKGKDVELRCDPISGHTALYWYRQSLGQGLEFLIYFQGNSAPDKSGLPSDRFSAERTGGSVSTLTIQRTQQEDSAVYLCASSGPGQGLGDTQYFGPGTRLTVL.

The chain uses TRBV5-1 and TRBJ2-1; 7 nucleotides match TRBD2. The CDR3 spans 13 residues. With 5 bases clipped from V and 8 bases from J, the junction kept 7 bases outside the gene matches. CDR1 and CDR2 (germline): SGHRS, YFSETQ. Here the CDR3 reads CASRDNSGHEQFF. CDR3 nucleotide sequence: TGCGCCAGCAGGGACAATAGCGGGCATGAGCAGTTCTTC.

This clone occurred once. The chain carries TRBV5-4 and TRBJ2-5; D is ambiguous. The CDR3 totals 14 residues. The germline V gene encodes CDR1 SGHNT and CDR2 YYREEE (reference sequence). Trimming removed 1 base from V and 1 base from J, with 8 bases in between. In DNA form, the CDR3 reads TGTGCCAGCAGCTTGCCCCTGTCCCAAGAGACCCAGTACTTC. Translating gives CASSLPLSQETQYF.

CDR3 amino acids: CASSRGTGNTEAFF. CDR3 bases: TGTGCCAGTAGTAGGGGGACAGGGAACACTGAAGCTTTCTTT. This chain links TRBV19 with TRBJ1-1, with 8 bases matching TRBD1. The germline CDR1 and CDR2 sequences are LNHDA and SQIVND (reference sequence). There are 14 residues in the CDR3. V was pared by 4 bases and J by 1 base, with 2 bases of the junction left unmatched.